These 16 T cell receptor beta chains originate from one sample sequenced in a study of T cells in Graves' hyperthyroidism and ophthalmopathy. The TCR beta CDR3 regions underwent amplification using RNA transcripts as the source. First-round RT-PCR of the TCR CDR3 relied on the HTBI primer set. TCRdb passed the multiplex PCR reads through MiXCR, listing each CDR3 protein once. The sample comprises about 330,000 distinct CDR3 sequences, about 13% of which are singletons, and roughly 35% rests with the top ten. The sequenced sample consisted of blood. The source is a woman in her thirties or forties with Graves' ophthalmopathy.

This clonotype was observed at least ten times. The DNA of the CDR3 is TGTGCCAGCAGATTTAGACAGTATAGCAATCAGCCCCAGCATTTT. Encoded protein: CASRFRQYSNQPQHF. The chain links TRBV6-1 to TRBJ1-5, with D perhaps TRBD1 (5 bases). V was clipped by 6 bases and J by 0 bases, with 12 bases between them. The CDR3 spans 15 residues. The V gene's germline CDR1 is MNHNS and CDR2 SASEGT.

This clonotype was counted only a few times. This chain connects TRBV12-3 or TRBV12-4 to TRBJ1-2; TRBD1 agrees at 8 bases. The CDR3 sequence is 15 residues long. V shed 6 bases, J shed 5 bases, and the junction held 11 bases outside the gene matches. CDR3 coding DNA: TGTGCCAGCAGCTTATTTCAGGGGGCGTTATATGGCTACACCTTC. Translating it yields CASSLFQGALYGYTF.

This clonotype was picked up a small number of times. The chain carries TRBV5-1 and TRBJ2-3; 8 bases align to TRBD1. The CDR3 spans 15 residues. V lost 2 bases to trimming and J lost 6 bases; unmatched junction nucleotides: 8. The germline V gene has CDR1 SGHRS and CDR2 YFSETQ. CDR3 DNA: TGCGCCAGCAGCTTCAGGGGGCGCGAGGGGGATACGCAGTATTTT. Protein sequence: CASSFRGREGDTQYF.

Many counts were recorded for this clonotype. This sequence joins TRBV6-1 and TRBJ2-3; D tentatively fits TRBD1 or TRBD2 (5 bases each). This CDR3 is built from 15 residues. Trimming left V 8 bases short and J 2 bases short, with 17 bases between. Germline V gene sequence: CDR1 MNHNS, CDR2 SASEGT. CDR3 region: CASYRGPLSTDTQYF. DNA for the CDR3: TGTGCCAGCTACCGGGGACCCCTTTCCACAGATACGCAGTATTTT.

The genes are TRBV4-1 and TRBJ2-7; 11 positions agree with TRBD2. The CDR3 runs 15 residues. Germline loops: CDR1 MGHRA, CDR2 YSYEKL. Trimming cost V 1 base and J 5 bases; bases outside gene matches: 4. The CDR3 DNA sequence: TGCGCCAGCAGCCAAGTAGCGGGGGGGCGTGACGAGCAGTACTTC. Translation: CASSQVAGGRDEQYF.

The chain is built from TRBV11-2 and TRBJ1-2; 10 nucleotides line up with TRBD1. Trimming removed 5 bases from V and 4 bases from J; junction bases left unmatched: 7. Per germline, CDR1 SGHAT and CDR2 FQNNGV. The CDR3 spans 15 residues. CDR3 DNA sequence: TGTGCCAGCAGCCCAACGACAGGGGGCTCCTATGGCTACACCTTC. It is translated as CASSPTTGGSYGYTF. The full variable domain, completed using reference TRBV11-2 and TRBJ1-2, is EAGVAQSPRYKIIEKRQSVAFWCNPISGHATLYWYQQILGQGPKLLIQFQNNGVVDDSQLPKDRFSAERLKGVDSTLKIQPAKLEDSAVYLCASSPTTGGSYGYTFGSGTRLTVV.

This clonotype has at least ten counts. CDR3 bases: TGTGCCAGCAGCTTATATAACTATGGCTACACCTTC. Protein sequence: CASSLYNYGYTF. V and J are TRBV11-2 and TRBJ1-2, with D unresolved. This CDR3 is 12 amino acids long. Trimming shortened V by 2 bases and J by 1 base, and 2 bases separated the two germline ends. Germline-derived CDR1 and CDR2 are SGHAT and FQNNGV.

A note on this clonotype: A read error may be the cause here, since a much bigger clone is one base away. This chain connects TRBV20-1 to TRBJ2-1, with TRBD2 matching 9 bases. V trimming: 2 bases; J trimming: 4 bases; junction bases outside the gene matches: 9. In germline, CDR1 is DFQATT, CDR2 SNEGSKA (reference sequence). This CDR3 is built from 16 residues. CDR3 bases: TGCAGTGCTAGACCCAGGACTAGCGTGGGATACAATGAGCAGTTCTTC. Protein product: CSARPRTSVGYNEQFF.

This clonotype was recorded at least ten times. This CDR3 reads CASSASLAGGWNEQFF. DNA of the CDR3: TGTGCCAGCAGCGCATCACTAGCGGGGGGTTGGAATGAGCAGTTCTTC. The J gene is TRBJ2-1, the V gene TRBV2; the match to TRBD2 covers 12 bases. Germline V CDR1 and CDR2: SNHLY, FYNNEI. V shed 6 bases and J 7 bases; nucleotides not matched to a gene: 10. The CDR3 is 16 residues long.

This clonotype showed up many times. The chain recombines TRBV2 with TRBJ2-4, with D perhaps assigned TRBD1 or TRBD2 (5 bases each). Germline CDR1 is SNHLY and CDR2 is FYNNEI. Trimming took off 6 bases at V and 1 base at J, with 13 bases between the two ends. The CDR3 spans 15 residues. Here the CDR3 DNA reads TGTGCCAGCAGGAAGGGGAGTGGGGCCAAAAACATTCAGTACTTC. Residues: CASRKGSGAKNIQYF.

The chain is built from TRBV30 and TRBJ1-2; tentative D call: TRBD1 (6 bases). Germline V gives CDR1 GTSNPN, CDR2 SVGIG (reference sequence). Trimming stripped 5 bases from V and 2 bases from J, with 21 bases between. CDR3 size: 16 residues. The CDR3 DNA reads TGTGCCTGGGAATTCCTGGTAACGGGACACAACTATGGCTACACCTTC. Translated, it gives CAWEFLVTGHNYGYTF.

This clonotype turned up a few times. This chain connects TRBV18 to TRBJ1-6, with D unresolved. With 3 bases removed from V and 8 bases from J, the gap between germline ends came to 8 bases. The CDR3 is 13 residues long. Looked up from germline, CDR1 is KGHSH and CDR2 is LQKENI. The DNA of the CDR3 is TGTGCCAGCTCACCCTCCCGTGATTCACCCCTCCACTTT. Translation: CASSPSRDSPLHF.

A few counts support this clonotype. The V call is TRBV3-1, the J call TRBJ2-1, with a tentative D call TRBD2 (5 bases). Germline lookup yields CDR1 LGHDT and CDR2 YNNKEL (reference sequence). Trimming left V 7 bases short and J 0 bases short, with 13 bases between. There are 15 residues in the CDR3. The DNA for the CDR3 is TGTGCCAGCACCCTCGCGGGTTACTCCTACAATGAGCAGTTCTTC. Protein product: CASTLAGYSYNEQFF.

At least ten counts were recorded for this clonotype. V and J are TRBV11-2 and TRBJ2-3; no reliable D call. From germline, CDR1 is SGHAT and CDR2 FQNNGV. Trimming left V 0 bases short and J 3 bases short, with 7 bases between. The CDR3 has 14 residues. The CDR3 spells CASSLEAETDTQYF. The CDR3 DNA follows: TGTGCCAGCAGCTTAGAGGCAGAAACAGATACGCAGTATTTT.

This clonotype has a count of ten or more. V is TRBV6-5 and J is TRBJ1-2; D gene ambiguous. The CDR3 has 16 amino acids. Trimming cost V 2 bases and J 2 bases, with 15 bases left between them. The germline V gene has CDR1 MNHEY and CDR2 SVGAGI. The CDR3 DNA reads TGTGCCAGCAGTTACCTCACGCGGGAAACCAACTATGGCTACACCTTC. It specifies CASSYLTRETNYGYTF.

The sample holds many counts of this clonotype. This chain links TRBV3-1 with TRBJ2-3; D call uncertain. CDR1 is LGHDT and CDR2 is YNNKEL in the germline V gene (reference sequence). V dropped 4 bases and J dropped 0 bases, with 5 bases sitting between them. The CDR3 is 13 amino acids. CDR3 residues: CASSPWSTDTQYF. The CDR3 coding sequence is TGTGCCAGCAGCCCGTGGAGCACAGATACGCAGTATTTT.